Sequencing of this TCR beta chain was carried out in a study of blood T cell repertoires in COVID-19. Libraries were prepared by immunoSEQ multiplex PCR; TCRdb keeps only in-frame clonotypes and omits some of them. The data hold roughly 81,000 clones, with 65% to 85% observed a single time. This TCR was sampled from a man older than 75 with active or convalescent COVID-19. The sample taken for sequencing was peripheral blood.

The chain's CDR3 is CASGLIGTGGFKRMNTEAFF. The CDR3 coding sequence is TGTGCTAGTGGTTTGATCGGGACAGGGGGTTTTAAGCGAATGAACACTGAAGCTTTCTTT. The chain joins TRBV12-5 to TRBJ1-1, with TRBD1 identical over 11 bases. The germline gives CDR1 LGHNT, CDR2 FRNRAP. With 2 bases clipped from V and 0 bases from J, the junction kept 14 bases outside the gene matches. The CDR3 runs 20 residues.